A selection of T cell receptor beta chains follows, all from one sample in a study of T-cell memory formation after mild COVID-19. TCRdb re-called the 5' RACE reads through MiXCR, storing one row per CDR3 protein. The repertoire includes some 210,000 distinct CDR3 sequences, approximately 10% of them detected once, and approximately 2.8% sits in the top ten. Sequencing was performed on PBMCs or a T cell subset sorted from them (not recorded which). Source of these receptors: a man younger than 35 who had mild COVID-19 (a few samples of this study predate the infection). Cell type and time point are not known. Each CDR3 is given with its conserved first and last residue. D genes are given only for firm matches. Not every row has a clone size; where given, it reads once, few, many or a size class.

d_call	clone_size	v_call	j_call	cdr3_nt	cdr3_aa
NA	few	TRBV4-2	TRBJ1-1	TGTGCCAGCAGCCAAGAGTTATGGACTGAAGCTTTCTTT	CASSQELWTEAFF
NA	few	TRBV6-2/TRBV6-3	TRBJ1-2	TGTGCCAGCAGTCAGGCACCTTATGGCTACACCTTC	CASSQAPYGYTF
TRBD1	few	TRBV5-1	TRBJ2-1	TGCGCCAGTCGGACAGGGGAGGAGAATGAGCAGTTCTTC	CASRTGEENEQFF
NA	few	TRBV11-2	TRBJ2-2	TGTGCCAGCAGCTTAGTTACGTTGACGAACACCGGGGAGCTGTTTTTT	CASSLVTLTNTGELFF
NA	NA	TRBV20-1	TRBJ2-3	TGCAGTGCTACCCAGCCGCAGCGGGCCACAGATACGCAGTATTTT	CSATQPQRATDTQYF
NA	few	TRBV30	TRBJ2-3	TGTGCCCGAGGAAGGGCAGATACGCAGTATTTT	CARGRADTQYF
TRBD1	many	TRBV20-1	TRBJ2-5	TGCAGTGTTACCCGACAGGGGGCGAGGGAGACCCAGTACTTC	CSVTRQGARETQYF
NA	few	TRBV20-1	TRBJ2-3	TGCAGTGCTTGGAGGGGGGGGGCAGATACGCAGTATTTT	CSAWRGGADTQYF
NA	many	TRBV11-2	TRBJ2-5	TGTGCCAGCAGCTTAGGACAGGCGGAGACCCAGTACTTC	CASSLGQAETQYF
NA	NA	TRBV6-5	TRBJ2-6	TGTGCCAGCCGGAAACAGGGAGCTGGGGCCAACGTCCTGACTTTC	CASRKQGAGANVLTF
NA	NA	TRBV5-1	TRBJ1-4	TGCGCCAGCAGCTTGGAGGGGATGAATGAAAAACTGTTTTTT	CASSLEGMNEKLFF
NA	many	TRBV6-6	TRBJ1-5	TGTGCCAGCAGTAGGACTGCGGGCCAGCCCCAGCATTTT	CASSRTAGQPQHF
NA	many	TRBV3-1	TRBJ1-2	TGTGCCAGTGGTCGAACGACAGGCAACTATGGCTACACCTTC	CASGRTTGNYGYTF
TRBD2	NA	TRBV7-6	TRBJ2-5	TGTGCCAGCAACCCCCGGCGCGGGGGGGAGACCCAGTACTTC	CASNPRRGGETQYF
NA	few	TRBV20-1	TRBJ1-6	TGCAGTGCTAGAGACCCCCGGAGCTCCTATAATTCACCCCTCCACTTT	CSARDPRSSYNSPLHF
NA	NA	TRBV12-3/TRBV12-4	TRBJ1-1	TGTGCCAGCACGCGGGTGGCGGGCACTGAAGCTTTCTTT	CASTRVAGTEAFF
NA	few	TRBV10-3	TRBJ2-1	TGTGCCATCAGTGATTCGACTAGGGGGAGGAATGAGCAGTTCTTC	CAISDSTRGRNEQFF
NA	few	TRBV5-1	TRBJ1-2	TGCGCCAGCAGCCCAATCGACAGCGCACAGCCCTATGGCTACACCTTC	CASSPIDSAQPYGYTF
TRBD1	NA	TRBV10-3	TRBJ1-1	TGTGCCATTTCCGGGACAGGGCTCATGGAAGCTTTCTTT	CAISGTGLMEAFF
NA	few	TRBV6-5	TRBJ2-7	TGTGCCAGCAGACGCGTCGGGACCTACGAGCAGTACTTC	CASRRVGTYEQYF
TRBD2	NA	TRBV2	TRBJ2-4	TGTGCCAGCAGTGAACAGGCGGGGGTAGCCAAAAACATTCAGTACTTC	CASSEQAGVAKNIQYF
NA	NA	TRBV7-9	TRBJ1-3	TGTGCCAGCAGCTTGGGTTTGCGTCCTGGAAACACCATATATTTT	CASSLGLRPGNTIYF
NA	many	TRBV7-2	TRBJ2-5	TGTGCCAGCAGCTTAGTTCCGGGAGAGACCCAGTACTTC	CASSLVPGETQYF
TRBD1	many	TRBV7-8	TRBJ2-3	TGTGCCAGCAGCTTCCACAGGGGGCAGGGAGATACGCAGTATTTT	CASSFHRGQGDTQYF
TRBD1	NA	TRBV5-6	TRBJ1-4	TGTGCCAGCAGCCCCAGGACAGGGGTAAAACTGTTTTTT	CASSPRTGVKLFF
NA	few	TRBV6-5	TRBJ1-5	TGTGCCAGCAGTTACTCCGGGAATAGCAATCAGCCCCAGCATTTT	CASSYSGNSNQPQHF